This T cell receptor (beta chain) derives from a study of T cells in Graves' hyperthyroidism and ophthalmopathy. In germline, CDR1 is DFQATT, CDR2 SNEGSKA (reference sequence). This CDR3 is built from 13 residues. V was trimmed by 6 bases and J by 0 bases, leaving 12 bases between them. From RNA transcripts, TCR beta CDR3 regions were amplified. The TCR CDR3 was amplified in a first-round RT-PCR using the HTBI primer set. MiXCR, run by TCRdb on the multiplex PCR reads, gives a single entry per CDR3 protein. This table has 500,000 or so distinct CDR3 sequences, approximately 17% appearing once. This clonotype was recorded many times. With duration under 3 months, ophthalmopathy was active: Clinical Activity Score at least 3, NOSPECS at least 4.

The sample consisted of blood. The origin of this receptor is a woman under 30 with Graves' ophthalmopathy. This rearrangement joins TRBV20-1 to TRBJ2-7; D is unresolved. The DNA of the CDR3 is TGCAGTGCCCGATTTTCGACCTCCTACGAGCAGTACTTC. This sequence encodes CSARFSTSYEQYF.